This T cell receptor (beta chain) was obtained from a study of blood T cell repertoires in COVID-19. Study overall: Some COVID-19 samples were acute and others convalescent; all came from the United States, Italy and Spain. T cells, B-cell-depleted T cells, or PBMCs provided the cDNA or gDNA that served as material.

Profiled with immunoSEQ multiplex PCR; TCRdb holds only in-frame clones, not every one. This table holds fewer than 500,000 clones, more than 85% found once. The ends were cut back, 1 base at V and 0 bases at J, with 5 bases in the middle. The CDR3 is 14 amino acids. Germline V gene lookup returns CDR1 KGHSH and CDR2 LQKENI. Source material: peripheral blood. The sequence derives from a woman aged 30 to 39 with acute or convalescent COVID-19. The chain recombines TRBV18 with TRBJ2-3; no firm D call. In DNA form, the CDR3 reads TGTGCCAGCTCACCACGGAGCAGCACAGATACGCAGTATTTT. Protein: CASSPRSSTDTQYF.